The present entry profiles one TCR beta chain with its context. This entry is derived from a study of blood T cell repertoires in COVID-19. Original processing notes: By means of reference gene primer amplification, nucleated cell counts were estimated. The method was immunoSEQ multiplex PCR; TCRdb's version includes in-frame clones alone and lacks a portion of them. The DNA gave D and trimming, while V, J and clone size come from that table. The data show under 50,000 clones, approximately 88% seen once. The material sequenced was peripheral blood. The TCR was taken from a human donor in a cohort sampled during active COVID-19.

CDR3 DNA: TGTGCCAGCAGCTTGGCCATGAGTCCTGAAGCTTTCTTT. Translating gives CASSLAMSPEAFF. This chain uses TRBV5-4 with TRBJ1-1, with D hard to call. Germline-derived CDR1 and CDR2 are SGHNT and YYREEE (reference sequence). The V gene lost 0 bases and the J gene lost 6 bases, with 9 bases spanning the gap. The CDR3 is made up of 13 amino acids. Full variable domain (outside the CDR3, taken from reference TRBV5-4 and TRBJ1-1): ETGVTQSPTHLIKTRGQQVTLRCSSQSGHNTVSWYQQALGQGPQFIFQYYREEENGRGNFPPRFSGLQFPNYSSELNVNALELDDSALYLCASSLAMSPEAFFGQGTRLTVV.